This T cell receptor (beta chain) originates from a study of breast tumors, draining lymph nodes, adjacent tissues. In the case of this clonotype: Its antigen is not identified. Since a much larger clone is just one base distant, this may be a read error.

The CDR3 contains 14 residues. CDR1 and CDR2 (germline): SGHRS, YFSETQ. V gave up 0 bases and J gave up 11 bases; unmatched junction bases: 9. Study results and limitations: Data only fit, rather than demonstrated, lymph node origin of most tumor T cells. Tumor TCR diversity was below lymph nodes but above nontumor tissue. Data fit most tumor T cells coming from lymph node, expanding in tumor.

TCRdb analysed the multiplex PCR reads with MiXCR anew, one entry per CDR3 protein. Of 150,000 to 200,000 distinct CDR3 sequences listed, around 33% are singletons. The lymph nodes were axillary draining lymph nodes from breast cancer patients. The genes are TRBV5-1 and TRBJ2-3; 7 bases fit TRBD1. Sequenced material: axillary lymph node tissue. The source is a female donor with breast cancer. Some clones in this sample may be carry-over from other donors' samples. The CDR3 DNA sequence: TGCGCCAGCAGCTTGGGGGGACAGACCAGCGGGCAGTATTTT. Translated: CASSLGGQTSGQYF.